A selection of T cell receptor beta chains follows, all from one sample in a study of blood T cells in healthy people across ages. TCRdb itself ran the 5' RACE reads through MiXCR, one entry per CDR3 protein. The table lists over 1.5 million distinct CDR3 sequences, around 50% of them singletons, with more than 2% in the top ten. Specimen: blood. Receptors were obtained from a woman in her thirties or forties in good health. CDR3s include the opening cysteine and the closing phenylalanine or tryptophan. D genes are given only for firm matches. Clone size is not always given. Where it is, it says once, few, many or a class for expanded clones.

d_gene: NA; v_gene: TRBV5-5; j_gene: TRBJ2-4; abundance: few; CDR3aa: CASSSPTIQYF; CDR3nt: TGTGCCAGCAGCTCCCCTACCATTCAGTACTTC
d_gene: NA; v_gene: TRBV5-1; j_gene: TRBJ1-2; abundance: once; CDR3aa: CASSSKTDYGYTF; CDR3nt: TGCGCCAGCAGCTCAAAGACAGACTATGGCTACACCTTC
d_gene: TRBD2; v_gene: TRBV5-1; j_gene: TRBJ2-5; abundance: NA; CDR3aa: CASSRLAGGPANEQYF; CDR3nt: TGCGCCAGCAGCCGACTAGCGGGGGGGCCAGCCAATGAGCAGTACTTC
d_gene: NA; v_gene: TRBV20-1; j_gene: TRBJ1-2; abundance: NA; CDR3aa: CSARDRKFPYGYTF; CDR3nt: TGCAGTGCTAGAGATCGGAAGTTTCCCTATGGCTACACCTTC
d_gene: NA; v_gene: TRBV4-2; j_gene: TRBJ2-5; abundance: few; CDR3aa: CASSQEGHAPQETQYF; CDR3nt: TGTGCCAGCAGCCAAGAAGGGCACGCACCACAAGAGACCCAGTACTTC
d_gene: NA; v_gene: TRBV29-1; j_gene: TRBJ2-6; abundance: NA; CDR3aa: CSVDTGLSGANVLTF; CDR3nt: TGCAGCGTTGATACAGGGTTGTCGGGGGCCAACGTCCTGACTTTC
d_gene: NA; v_gene: TRBV20-1; j_gene: TRBJ1-3; abundance: NA; CDR3aa: CSARVPGARGNTIYF; CDR3nt: TGCAGTGCTAGAGTGCCGGGGGCGCGAGGAAACACCATATATTTT
d_gene: NA; v_gene: TRBV10-3; j_gene: TRBJ2-5; abundance: few; CDR3aa: CAIRKGGNQETQYF; CDR3nt: TGTGCCATCAGGAAAGGGGGGAACCAAGAGACCCAGTACTTC
d_gene: NA; v_gene: TRBV18; j_gene: TRBJ1-5; abundance: few; CDR3aa: CASSPPAQPQHF; CDR3nt: TGTGCCAGCTCACCGCCCGCCCAGCCCCAGCATTTT
d_gene: NA; v_gene: TRBV5-1; j_gene: TRBJ1-2; abundance: NA; CDR3aa: CASSSLPGHGDGYTF; CDR3nt: TGCGCCAGCAGCTCGCTCCCGGGACATGGGGATGGCTACACCTTC
d_gene: NA; v_gene: TRBV27; j_gene: TRBJ2-3; abundance: few; CDR3aa: CASSLRALRTDTQYF; CDR3nt: TGTGCCAGCAGCCTCAGGGCCCTCCGCACAGATACGCAGTATTTT
d_gene: TRBD1; v_gene: TRBV6-2/TRBV6-3; j_gene: TRBJ2-7; abundance: few; CDR3aa: CASVRTGSYEQYF; CDR3nt: TGTGCCAGCGTCCGGACAGGATCTTACGAGCAGTACTTC
d_gene: NA; v_gene: TRBV5-1; j_gene: TRBJ2-7; abundance: NA; CDR3aa: CASSKWDSYEQYF; CDR3nt: TGCGCCAGCAGCAAATGGGATAGCTACGAGCAGTACTTC
d_gene: TRBD1; v_gene: TRBV6-2/TRBV6-3; j_gene: TRBJ2-5; abundance: NA; CDR3aa: CASSYSIGTGVQYF; CDR3nt: TGTGCCAGCAGTTACTCGATCGGGACAGGGGTACAGTACTTC
d_gene: NA; v_gene: TRBV6-5; j_gene: TRBJ1-6; abundance: NA; CDR3aa: CASSYYLSSYNSPLHF; CDR3nt: TGTGCCAGCAGTTATTATCTTAGCTCCTATAATTCACCCCTCCACTTT
d_gene: TRBD1; v_gene: TRBV28; j_gene: TRBJ2-3; abundance: NA; CDR3aa: CASSARTGTSSTDTQYF; CDR3nt: TGTGCCAGCAGTGCCCGGACAGGCACCTCTAGCACAGATACGCAGTATTTT
d_gene: NA; v_gene: TRBV4-3; j_gene: TRBJ2-7; abundance: few; CDR3aa: CASSQAIGYPYEQYF; CDR3nt: TGCGCCAGCAGCCAAGCAATAGGGTACCCCTACGAGCAGTACTTC
d_gene: NA; v_gene: TRBV4-3; j_gene: TRBJ2-7; abundance: NA; CDR3aa: CASSQDGGGESSYEQYF; CDR3nt: TGCGCCAGCAGCCAAGATGGAGGCGGGGAAAGCTCCTACGAGCAGTACTTC
d_gene: TRBD2; v_gene: TRBV6-5; j_gene: TRBJ2-5; abundance: NA; CDR3aa: CASSGTSDGTQYF; CDR3nt: TGTGCCAGCAGTGGGACTAGCGATGGGACCCAGTACTTC
d_gene: TRBD2; v_gene: TRBV5-5; j_gene: TRBJ2-3; abundance: NA; CDR3aa: CASSKELAASSTDTQYF; CDR3nt: TGTGCCAGCAGCAAAGAACTAGCGGCATCTAGCACAGATACGCAGTATTTT
d_gene: TRBD1; v_gene: TRBV25-1; j_gene: TRBJ2-5; abundance: NA; CDR3aa: CASNDSGTGRETQYF; CDR3nt: TGTGCCAGCAATGACTCCGGGACAGGGCGCGAGACCCAGTACTTC
d_gene: NA; v_gene: TRBV5-1; j_gene: TRBJ1-2; abundance: few; CDR3aa: CASSLGSGAYGYTF; CDR3nt: TGCGCCAGCAGCTTGGGTTCGGGGGCGTATGGCTACACCTTC
d_gene: TRBD2; v_gene: TRBV6-5; j_gene: TRBJ2-5; abundance: NA; CDR3aa: CASSYWGGRETQYF; CDR3nt: TGTGCCAGCAGTTATTGGGGGGGTCGAGAGACCCAGTACTTC
d_gene: NA; v_gene: TRBV24-1; j_gene: TRBJ1-1; abundance: NA; CDR3aa: CATSDLEDREAFF; CDR3nt: TGTGCCACCAGTGATCTCGAGGACAGAGAAGCTTTCTTT
d_gene: TRBD2; v_gene: TRBV4-2; j_gene: TRBJ2-5; abundance: NA; CDR3aa: CASSQVRGLEETQYF; CDR3nt: TGTGCCAGCAGCCAAGTCCGGGGACTAGAAGAGACCCAGTACTTC
d_gene: NA; v_gene: TRBV5-5; j_gene: TRBJ2-7; abundance: few; CDR3aa: CASSLVKRTYEQYF; CDR3nt: TGTGCCAGCAGCCTAGTTAAAAGGACCTACGAGCAGTACTTC
d_gene: TRBD2; v_gene: TRBV29-1; j_gene: TRBJ2-3; abundance: few; CDR3aa: CSVEGLAGSSTGSTQYF; CDR3nt: TGCAGCGTTGAAGGGCTAGCGGGGTCATCGACCGGTAGTACGCAGTATTTT
d_gene: TRBD1; v_gene: TRBV15; j_gene: TRBJ1-2; abundance: NA; CDR3aa: CATSRDWTGLYGYTF; CDR3nt: TGTGCCACCAGCAGAGATTGGACAGGCCTCTATGGCTACACCTTC
d_gene: TRBD2; v_gene: TRBV20-1; j_gene: TRBJ2-7; abundance: NA; CDR3aa: CSARDRTGGGRERSPYEQYF; CDR3nt: TGCAGTGCTAGAGATCGTACCGGGGGCGGGAGGGAGAGGAGTCCCTACGAGCAGTACTTC
d_gene: NA; v_gene: TRBV5-1; j_gene: TRBJ2-3; abundance: NA; CDR3aa: CASSLWSSITDTQYF; CDR3nt: TGCGCCAGCAGCTTGTGGTCTAGTATCACAGATACGCAGTATTTT
d_gene: NA; v_gene: TRBV27; j_gene: TRBJ2-4; abundance: NA; CDR3aa: CASSFLGVGEQYF; CDR3nt: TGTGCCAGCAGTTTTCTGGGGGTTGGGGAGCAGTACTTC
d_gene: NA; v_gene: TRBV29-1; j_gene: TRBJ2-7; abundance: NA; CDR3aa: CSVLYNEQYF; CDR3nt: TGCAGCGTCCTCTACAATGAGCAGTACTTC
d_gene: TRBD1; v_gene: TRBV11-1; j_gene: TRBJ2-1; abundance: NA; CDR3aa: CASSPTHGTGGTYNEQFF; CDR3nt: TGTGCCAGCAGCCCCACTCACGGGACAGGGGGTACCTACAATGAGCAGTTCTTC
d_gene: TRBD2; v_gene: TRBV28; j_gene: TRBJ2-7; abundance: NA; CDR3aa: CASSFGWGRADSYEQYF; CDR3nt: TGTGCCAGCAGTTTTGGGTGGGGGAGGGCCGACTCCTACGAGCAGTACTTC
d_gene: NA; v_gene: TRBV7-9; j_gene: TRBJ2-1; abundance: once; CDR3aa: CASSPPYGVSEQFF; CDR3nt: TGTGCCAGCAGCCCCCCTTACGGGGTAAGTGAGCAGTTCTTC
d_gene: NA; v_gene: TRBV12-3/TRBV12-4; j_gene: TRBJ1-5; abundance: few; CDR3aa: CASSLMGVQPQHF; CDR3nt: TGTGCCAGCAGTTTGATGGGGGTCCAGCCCCAGCATTTT
d_gene: TRBD1; v_gene: TRBV9; j_gene: TRBJ2-3; abundance: NA; CDR3aa: CASSVRTGADTQYF; CDR3nt: TGTGCCAGCAGCGTCAGGACAGGGGCAGATACGCAGTATTTT
d_gene: NA; v_gene: TRBV5-6; j_gene: TRBJ1-1; abundance: NA; CDR3aa: CASSVTGRPPDMNTEAFF; CDR3nt: TGTGCCAGCAGCGTAACAGGACGGCCGCCCGATATGAACACTGAAGCTTTCTTT
d_gene: NA; v_gene: TRBV4-2; j_gene: TRBJ2-3; abundance: NA; CDR3aa: CASSQAREDTQYF; CDR3nt: TGTGCCAGCAGCCAAGCGCGAGAAGATACGCAGTATTTT
d_gene: TRBD2; v_gene: TRBV12-3/TRBV12-4; j_gene: TRBJ2-7; abundance: few; CDR3aa: CASTPLGLAGYEQYF; CDR3nt: TGTGCCAGCACCCCTCTGGGACTAGCGGGATACGAGCAGTACTTC
d_gene: NA; v_gene: TRBV20-1; j_gene: TRBJ2-1; abundance: many; CDR3aa: CSARPLGGGLGVNEQFF; CDR3nt: TGCAGTGCTAGGCCCCTAGGGGGGGGCCTAGGGGTTAATGAGCAGTTCTTC
d_gene: NA; v_gene: TRBV7-2; j_gene: TRBJ1-5; abundance: NA; CDR3aa: CASSLGRVSGNQPQHF; CDR3nt: TGTGCCAGCAGCTTAGGTCGGGTCTCCGGCAATCAGCCCCAGCATTTT
d_gene: NA; v_gene: TRBV9; j_gene: TRBJ2-7; abundance: NA; CDR3aa: CASSVDAQDEQYF; CDR3nt: TGTGCCAGCAGCGTAGATGCCCAGGACGAGCAGTACTTC
d_gene: NA; v_gene: TRBV5-1; j_gene: TRBJ1-2; abundance: few; CDR3aa: CASSLSPGQNGYTF; CDR3nt: TGCGCCAGCAGCTTGTCTCCAGGGCAGAATGGCTACACCTTC
d_gene: NA; v_gene: TRBV19; j_gene: TRBJ2-7; abundance: once; CDR3aa: CASSPMRAGEQYF; CDR3nt: TGTGCCAGTAGCCCCATGAGGGCAGGCGAGCAGTACTTC
d_gene: NA; v_gene: TRBV6-6; j_gene: TRBJ2-7; abundance: NA; CDR3aa: CASSTVYYEQYF; CDR3nt: TGTGCCAGCAGTACTGTGTACTACGAGCAGTACTTC
d_gene: TRBD1; v_gene: TRBV5-1; j_gene: TRBJ2-3; abundance: once; CDR3aa: CASSSWGTGGVTDTQYF; CDR3nt: TGCGCCAGCAGCTCATGGGGGACAGGGGGCGTAACAGATACGCAGTATTTT
d_gene: NA; v_gene: TRBV5-1; j_gene: TRBJ2-1; abundance: NA; CDR3aa: CASSRALDEQFF; CDR3nt: TGCGCCAGCAGCCGGGCCCTCGATGAGCAGTTCTTC
d_gene: TRBD2; v_gene: TRBV4-3; j_gene: TRBJ2-7; abundance: NA; CDR3aa: CASSQDAAGVEQYF; CDR3nt: TGCGCCAGCAGCCAAGATGCAGCGGGAGTAGAGCAGTACTTC
d_gene: TRBD2; v_gene: TRBV28; j_gene: TRBJ2-1; abundance: NA; CDR3aa: CASSSLSGGNEQFF; CDR3nt: TGTGCCAGCAGTTCCCTTAGCGGGGGGAATGAGCAGTTCTTC
d_gene: NA; v_gene: TRBV7-6; j_gene: TRBJ2-3; abundance: NA; CDR3aa: CASSRGTPGSDTQYF; CDR3nt: TGTGCCAGCAGCCGGGGGACACCTGGGTCCGATACGCAGTATTTT
d_gene: TRBD2; v_gene: TRBV7-2; j_gene: TRBJ2-3; abundance: few; CDR3aa: CASSPGLAGIVPNTDTQYF; CDR3nt: TGTGCCAGCAGCCCCGGACTAGCGGGAATTGTACCTAACACAGATACGCAGTATTTT